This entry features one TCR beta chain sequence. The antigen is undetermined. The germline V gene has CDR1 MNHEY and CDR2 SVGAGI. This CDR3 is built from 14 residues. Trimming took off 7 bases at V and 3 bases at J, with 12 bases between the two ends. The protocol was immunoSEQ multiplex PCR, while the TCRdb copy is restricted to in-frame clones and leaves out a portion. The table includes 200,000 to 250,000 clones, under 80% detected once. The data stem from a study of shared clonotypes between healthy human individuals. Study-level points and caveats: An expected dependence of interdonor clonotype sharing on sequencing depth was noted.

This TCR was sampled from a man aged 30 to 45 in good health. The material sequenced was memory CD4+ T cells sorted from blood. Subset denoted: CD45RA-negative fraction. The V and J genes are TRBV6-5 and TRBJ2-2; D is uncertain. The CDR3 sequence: CASTTGGYTGELFF. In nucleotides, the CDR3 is TGTGCCAGCACAACCGGCGGATACACCGGGGAGCTGTTTTTT.